This T cell receptor beta chain comes out of a study of Ad26.COV2.S vaccination and SARS-CoV-2 variants. Regarding treatment: roughly 20 received Ad26.COV2.S at low or high dose, single or two shots; 5 received placebo; per-sample allocation not given. It was on day 63 after the first vaccine or placebo injection that samples were taken. TCRdb's table, derived via immunoSEQ multiplex PCR, lists solely in-frame clones and lacks some. The sample holds hundreds of thousands of clones, roughly 90% seen once. From germline, CDR1 is KGHSH and CDR2 LQKENI. CDR3 length equals 16 residues. The V gene lost 2 bases and the J gene lost 0 bases, with 13 bases spanning the gap.

The chain couples TRBV18 to TRBJ1-1, with a weak D call TRBD1 (5 bases). Here the sequenced sample was peripheral blood, taken in a trial of Ad26.COV2.S vaccine versus placebo. This TCR derives from a person aged 18 to 65 who received the Ad26.COV2.S COVID-19 vaccine or a placebo. The DNA for the CDR3 is TGTGCCAGCTCACCAAAACCGGGACGGGTGAACACTGAAGCTTTCTTT. This sequence encodes CASSPKPGRVNTEAFF.